These 10 T cell receptor beta chains originate from one sample sequenced in a study of T cell clones after liver transplantation. Generated by immunoSEQ multiplex PCR, the TCRdb table keeps only in-frame clones and is missing some. The sample lists 45,000 to 60,000 clones, 65% to 85% occurring once. The sequencing used CD4+ T cells from blood, collected before liver transplant. The source of these receptors is a human donor who received a liver transplant.

The J gene is TRBJ2-2, the V gene TRBV5-6; TRBD2 aligns across 9 bases. Germline values: CDR1 SGHDT, CDR2 YYEEEE. The CDR3 loop spans 17 amino acids. V dropped 2 bases and J dropped 1; count of bases not matched to a gene: 6. The CDR3 nucleotides are TGTGCCAGCAGCTTATTAGGGCGGGAGGGGAACACCGGGGAGCTGTTTTTT. Translating gives CASSLLGREGNTGELFF. Full variable domain (outside the CDR3, taken from reference TRBV5-6 and TRBJ2-2): DAGVTQSPTHLIKTRGQQVTLRCSPKSGHDTVSWYQQALGQGPQFIFQYYEEEERQRGNFPDRFSGHQFPNYSSELNVNALLLGDSALYLCASSLLGREGNTGELFFGEGSRLTVL.

This clone was recorded once. The rearrangement uses TRBV4-2 and TRBJ2-1; TRBD1 aligns across 10 bases. This CDR3 comprises 15 residues. V was clipped by 5 bases and J by 5 bases; unmatched bases: 6. Germline CDR1 LGHNA, CDR2 YNFKEQ. The CDR3 nucleotides are TGTGCCAGCAGCTTACGGACAGGGGGGAACAATGAGCAGTTCTTC. Amino acids: CASSLRTGGNNEQFF.

This clone was seen only once. The CDR3 sequence is CASSPGLARGNSYEQYF. The CDR3 region has the DNA TGTGCCAGCAGCCCAGGACTAGCGCGGGGTAACTCCTACGAGCAGTACTTC. The chain links TRBV7-6 to TRBJ2-7; TRBD2 aligns across 9 bases. This CDR3 has 17 amino acids. In germline, CDR1 is SGHVS, CDR2 FNYEAQ. V lost 5 bases, J lost 0 bases, and 11 bases stayed unmatched.

This clone has a single count. The chain is built from TRBV5-1 and TRBJ2-7, with D tentatively TRBD1 (6 bases). This CDR3 is 13 amino acids long. The V gene lost 2 bases and the J gene lost 5 bases, with 11 bases spanning the gap. CDR1 and CDR2 (germline): SGHRS, YFSETQ. The CDR3, as DNA: TGCGCCAGCAGCTTCATACAGGGCCACGAGCAGTACTTC. Its protein is CASSFIQGHEQYF.

The chain joins TRBV29-1 to TRBJ1-1; the D gene is possibly TRBD1 (6 bases). Germline CDR1 and CDR2: SQVTM and ANQGSEA. Trimming took off 7 bases at V and 11 bases at J, with 14 bases between the two ends. The CDR3 is 10 residues long. CDR3 residues: CSASQGLAFF. The CDR3 bases are TGCAGCGCTAGTCAGGGGCTCGCTTTCTTT.

This chain connects TRBV5-1 to TRBJ2-5, with D possibly TRBD1 on 5 matching bases. Per the germline V gene, CDR1 is SGHRS and CDR2 is YFSETQ. The CDR3 is 16 amino acids. V was pared by 0 bases and J by 7 bases, with 19 bases between. CDR3 sequence reads: CASSLVGFRGQGTQYF. DNA of the CDR3: TGCGCCAGCAGCTTGGTAGGGTTTAGGGGTCAGGGGACCCAGTACTTC. Using reference TRBV5-1 and TRBJ2-5 for the parts outside the CDR3, the full variable domain is KAGVTQTPRYLIKTRGQQVTLSCSPISGHRSVSWYQQTPGQGLQFLFEYFSETQRNKGNFPGRFSGRQFSNSRSEMNVSTLELGDSALYLCASSLVGFRGQGTQYFGPGTRLLVL.

The rearrangement uses TRBV2 and TRBJ2-3; D is unclear. Trimming stripped 3 bases from V and 6 bases from J, with 4 bases between. Germline V gene lookup returns CDR1 SNHLY and CDR2 FYNNEI. CDR3 length equals 11 residues. CDR3 residues: CASSDRDTQYF. The DNA of the CDR3 is TGTGCCAGCAGTGATCGCGATACGCAGTATTTT.

The chain combines TRBV29-1 with TRBJ1-2, with a tentative D call TRBD1 (6 bases). Per the germline V gene, CDR1 is SQVTM and CDR2 is ANQGSEA. There are 11 residues in the CDR3. Trimming removed 1 base from V and 8 bases from J, with 8 bases in between. The CDR3: CSVEAGTGYTF. The CDR3 nucleotides read TGCAGCGTTGAAGCTGGGACAGGCTACACCTTC. The variable domain in full, with the rest retrieved from reference TRBV29-1 and TRBJ1-2, is SAVISQKPSRDICQRGTSLTIQCQVDSQVTMMFWYRQQPGQSLTLIATANQGSEATYESGFVIDKFPISRPNLTFSTLTVSNMSPEDSSIYLCSVEAGTGYTFGSGTRLTVV.

The chain has TRBV7-6 and TRBJ1-6; D uncertain. The germline V gene has CDR1 SGHVS and CDR2 FNYEAQ. This CDR3 has 14 amino acids. Trimming took 5 bases from V and 8 from J, leaving 13 bases between them. The CDR3 DNA reads TGTGCCAGCAGCCCTAGCAGCGGGGATTCACCCCTCCACTTT. Translating gives CASSPSSGDSPLHF.

The chain recombines TRBV7-2 with TRBJ1-2; the D gene is possibly TRBD1 (6 bases). V was shortened by 4 bases and J by 4 bases, with 10 bases between the two germline ends. From germline, CDR1 is SGHTA and CDR2 FQGNSA. There are 13 residues in the CDR3. This CDR3 reads CASSSQGSYGYTF. Here the CDR3 DNA reads TGTGCCAGCAGCTCACAGGGAAGCTATGGCTACACCTTC.